This is a list of T cell receptor beta chains from one sample in a study of T cells in Graves' hyperthyroidism and ophthalmopathy. Each CDR3 protein gets one entry after TCRdb re-called the multiplex PCR reads with MiXCR. The repertoire holds hundreds of thousands of distinct CDR3 sequences, with 20% as singletons. The sequencing sample was made of blood. The receptors were sampled from a man between 40 and 49 years old with Graves' ophthalmopathy. Each CDR3 is given with its conserved first and last residue. D genes are given only for firm matches. Size is stated for part of the rows, as once, few or many counts, or as a class when the clone is expanded.

TRBD2	TRBV6-2/TRBV6-3	NA	TRBJ2-7	CASSYGRGGEQYF	TGTGCCAGCAGTTACGGACGGGGGGGCGAGCAGTACTTC
TRBD2	TRBV20-1	few	TRBJ2-7	CSAPTPTSGGAGEQYF	TGCAGTGCTCCTACTCCGACTAGCGGGGGGGCAGGGGAGCAGTACTTC
NA	TRBV7-9	few	TRBJ2-5	CASSLADIRETQYF	TGTGCCAGCAGCTTAGCCGACATTAGAGAGACCCAGTACTTC
NA	TRBV9	NA	TRBJ2-7	CASSARDGYTEQYF	TGTGCCAGCAGCGCCCGGGACGGATATACGGAGCAGTACTTC
NA	TRBV6-1	NA	TRBJ1-6	CASSEGGAGNSPLHF	TGTGCCAGCAGTGAAGGGGGGGCGGGGAATTCACCCCTCCACTTT
NA	TRBV6-4	NA	TRBJ1-5	CASSEFSSGPQHF	TGTGCCAGCAGTGAGTTCTCTTCCGGGCCCCAGCATTTT
NA	TRBV4-1	NA	TRBJ2-1	CASSQRGGAQFF	TGCGCCAGCAGCCAAAGGGGCGGGGCCCAGTTCTTC
NA	TRBV10-3	NA	TRBJ2-3	CAISMGTDTQYF	TGTGCCATCAGTATGGGCACAGATACGCAGTATTTT
NA	TRBV7-3	many	TRBJ2-2	CASSLQPLNTGELFF	TGTGCCAGCAGCTTACAGCCTTTGAACACCGGGGAGCTGTTTTTT
NA	TRBV9	few	TRBJ2-1	CASSYTGTLGEQFF	TGTGCCAGCAGCTATACCGGGACTCTAGGGGAGCAGTTCTTC
NA	TRBV20-1	NA	TRBJ2-2	CSAETVADGELFF	TGCAGTGCCGAGACCGTGGCGGACGGGGAGCTGTTTTTT
NA	TRBV3-2	NA	TRBJ2-3	CARFLAGAAPTQYF	TGTGCCAGATTTCTAGCGGGAGCTGCCCCTACGCAGTATTTT
TRBD2	TRBV20-1	few	TRBJ2-1	CSARVPSGRTNEQFF	TGCAGTGCTAGAGTGCCTAGCGGGAGAACGAATGAGCAGTTCTTC
NA	TRBV9	NA	TRBJ2-1	CASSETPSSSYNEQFF	TGTGCCAGCAGCGAGACCCCTAGCAGCTCCTACAATGAGCAGTTCTTC
TRBD1	TRBV9	many	TRBJ1-1	CASSLGQDMNTEAFF	TGTGCCAGCAGCCTAGGACAGGATATGAACACTGAAGCTTTCTTT
NA	TRBV15	once	TRBJ2-3	CATSRDLTVFGTDTQYF	TGTGCCACCAGCAGAGATCTTACGGTCTTTGGCACAGATACGCAGTATTTT
NA	TRBV18	many	TRBJ2-3	CASSPPGNTDTQYF	TGTGCCAGCTCACCACCGGGGAACACAGATACGCAGTATTTT
NA	TRBV7-3	NA	TRBJ2-1	CASSLRGTASYNEQFF	TGTGCCAGCAGCTTACGCGGGACAGCCTCCTACAATGAGCAGTTCTTC
NA	TRBV7-8	NA	TRBJ2-2	CASSVYVNTGELFF	TGTGCCAGCAGCGTATATGTGAACACCGGGGAGCTGTTTTTT
NA	TRBV19	few	TRBJ2-2	CASSISSENTGELFF	TGTGCCAGTAGTATTTCTAGCGAGAACACCGGGGAGCTGTTTTTT